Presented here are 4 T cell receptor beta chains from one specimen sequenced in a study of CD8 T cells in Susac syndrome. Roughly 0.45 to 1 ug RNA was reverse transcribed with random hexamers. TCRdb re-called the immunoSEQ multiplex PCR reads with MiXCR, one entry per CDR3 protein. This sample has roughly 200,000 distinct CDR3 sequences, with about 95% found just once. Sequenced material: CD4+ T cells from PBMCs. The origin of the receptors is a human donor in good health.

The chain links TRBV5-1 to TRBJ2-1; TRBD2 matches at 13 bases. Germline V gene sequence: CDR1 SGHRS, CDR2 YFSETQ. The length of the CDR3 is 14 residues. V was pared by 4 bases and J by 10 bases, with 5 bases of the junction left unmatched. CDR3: CASSIGTSGKEQFF. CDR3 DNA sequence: TGCGCCAGCAGCATCGGGACTAGCGGGAAGGAGCAGTTCTTC.

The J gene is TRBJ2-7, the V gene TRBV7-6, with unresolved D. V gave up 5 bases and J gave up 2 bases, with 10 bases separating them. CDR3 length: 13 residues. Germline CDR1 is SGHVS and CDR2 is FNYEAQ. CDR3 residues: CASSTGQTYEQYF. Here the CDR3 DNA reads TGTGCCAGCAGCACGGGCCAAACCTACGAGCAGTACTTC.

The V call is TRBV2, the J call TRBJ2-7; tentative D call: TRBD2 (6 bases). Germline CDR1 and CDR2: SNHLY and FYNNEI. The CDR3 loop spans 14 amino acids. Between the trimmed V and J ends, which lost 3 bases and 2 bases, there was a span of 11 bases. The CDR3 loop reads CASSDGTPPYEQYF. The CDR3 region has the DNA TGTGCCAGCAGTGACGGGACTCCCCCCTACGAGCAGTACTTC. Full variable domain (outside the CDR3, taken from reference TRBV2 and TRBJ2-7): EPEVTQTPSHQVTQMGQEVILRCVPISNHLYFYWYRQILGQKVEFLVSFYNNEISEKSEIFDDQFSVERPDGSNFTLKIRSTKLEDSAMYFCASSDGTPPYEQYFGPGTRLTVT.

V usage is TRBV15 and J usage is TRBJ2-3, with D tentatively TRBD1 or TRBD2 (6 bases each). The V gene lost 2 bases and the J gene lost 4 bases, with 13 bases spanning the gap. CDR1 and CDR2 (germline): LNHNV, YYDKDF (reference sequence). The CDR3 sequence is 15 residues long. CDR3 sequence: CATSRLGGGPDTQYF. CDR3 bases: TGTGCCACCAGCAGACTTGGAGGGGGTCCAGATACGCAGTATTTT.